This TCR beta chain was obtained from a study of T cells in Graves' hyperthyroidism and ophthalmopathy. The TCR beta CDR3 regions underwent amplification using RNA transcripts as the source. HTBI primers were the set used in a first-round RT-PCR of the TCR CDR3. In TCRdb, the multiplex PCR reads were re-called with MiXCR into one record per CDR3 protein. The table lists 540,000 or so distinct CDR3 sequences, about a sixth of them singletons. Across 18 months, stable Graves' hyperthyroidism was marked by no progression to ophthalmopathy. J was trimmed by 10 bases and V by 4 bases; bases with no gene match: 7. Germline assignment: CDR1 MGHRA and CDR2 YSYEKL. This CDR3 contains 15 residues.

Sequencing was performed on blood. The TCR originated in a woman in her thirties with Graves' hyperthyroidism. The V gene is TRBV4-1, the J gene TRBJ2-1; 13 positions match TRBD2. The CDR3 nucleotides read TGCGCCAGCAGCCCAACTAGCGGGAGGGATTACGAGCAGTTCTTC. Encoded protein: CASSPTSGRDYEQFF.